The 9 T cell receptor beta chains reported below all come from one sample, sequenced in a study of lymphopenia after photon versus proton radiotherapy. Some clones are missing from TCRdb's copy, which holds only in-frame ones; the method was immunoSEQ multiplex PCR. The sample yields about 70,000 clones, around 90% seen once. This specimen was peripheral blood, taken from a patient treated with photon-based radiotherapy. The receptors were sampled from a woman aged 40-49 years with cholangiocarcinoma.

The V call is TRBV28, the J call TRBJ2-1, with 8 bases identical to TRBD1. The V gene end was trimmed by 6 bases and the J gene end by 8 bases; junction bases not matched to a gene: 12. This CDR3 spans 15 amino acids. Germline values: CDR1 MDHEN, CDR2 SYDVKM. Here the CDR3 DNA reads TGTGCCAGCAGCCGACAGGGGATTTCTAGAGATGAGCAGTTCTTC. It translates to CASSRQGISRDEQFF.

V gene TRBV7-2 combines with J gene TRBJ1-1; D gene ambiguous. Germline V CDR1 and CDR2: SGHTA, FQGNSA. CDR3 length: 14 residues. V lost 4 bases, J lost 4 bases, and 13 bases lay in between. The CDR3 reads CASSSGGTATEAFF. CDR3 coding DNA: TGTGCCAGCAGCTCTGGCGGCACGGCCACTGAAGCTTTCTTT.

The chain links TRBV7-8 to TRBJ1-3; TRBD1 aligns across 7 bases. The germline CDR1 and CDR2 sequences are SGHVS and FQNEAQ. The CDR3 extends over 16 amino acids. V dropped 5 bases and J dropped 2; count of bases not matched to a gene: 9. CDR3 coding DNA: TGTGCCAGCAGCCTTCGCCCAGGGGGGGCTGGAAACACCATATATTTT. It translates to CASSLRPGGAGNTIYF.

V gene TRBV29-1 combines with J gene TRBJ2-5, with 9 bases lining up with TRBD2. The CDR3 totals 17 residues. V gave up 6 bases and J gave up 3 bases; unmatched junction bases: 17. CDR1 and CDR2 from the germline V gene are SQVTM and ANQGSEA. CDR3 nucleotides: TGCAGCGTGGAGGGGGCTAGCGGGACTGCTGGGGAAGAGACCCAGTACTTC. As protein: CSVEGASGTAGEETQYF.

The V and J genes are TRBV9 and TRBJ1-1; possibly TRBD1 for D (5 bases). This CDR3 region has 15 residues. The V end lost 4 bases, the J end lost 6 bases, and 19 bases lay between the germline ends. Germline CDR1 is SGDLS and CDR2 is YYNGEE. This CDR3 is CASSSGAGMGAEAFF. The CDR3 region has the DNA TGTGCCAGCAGCTCCGGGGCAGGGATGGGGGCTGAAGCTTTCTTT.

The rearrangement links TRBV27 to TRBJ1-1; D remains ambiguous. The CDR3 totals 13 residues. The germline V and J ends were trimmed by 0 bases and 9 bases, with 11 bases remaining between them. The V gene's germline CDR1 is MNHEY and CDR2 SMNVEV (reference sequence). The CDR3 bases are TGTGCCAGCAGTTTATCCGGTGCTGTTCAAGCTTTCTTT. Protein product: CASSLSGAVQAFF.

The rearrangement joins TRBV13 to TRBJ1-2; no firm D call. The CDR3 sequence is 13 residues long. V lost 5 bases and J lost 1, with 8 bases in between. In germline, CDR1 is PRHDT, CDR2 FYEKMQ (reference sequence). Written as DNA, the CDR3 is TGTGCCAGCAGCGTCAGCCGTAACTATGGCTACACCTTC. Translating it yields CASSVSRNYGYTF. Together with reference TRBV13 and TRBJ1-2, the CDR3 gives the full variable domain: AAGVIQSPRHLIKEKRETATLKCYPIPRHDTVYWYQQGPGQDPQFLISFYEKMQSDKGSIPDRFSAQQFSDYHSELNMSSLELGDSALYFCASSVSRNYGYTFGSGTRLTVV.

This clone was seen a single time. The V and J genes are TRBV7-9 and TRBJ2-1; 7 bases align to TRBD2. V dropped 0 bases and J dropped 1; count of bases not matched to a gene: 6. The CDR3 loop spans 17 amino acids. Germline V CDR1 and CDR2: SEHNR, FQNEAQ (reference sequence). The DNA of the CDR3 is TGTGCCAGCAGCTTAGCGGGCGGAGCGGGATCCTACAATGAGCAGTTCTTC. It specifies CASSLAGGAGSYNEQFF. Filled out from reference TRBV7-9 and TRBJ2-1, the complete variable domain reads DTGVSQNPRHKITKRGQNVTFRCDPISEHNRLYWYRQTLGQGPEFLTYFQNEAQLEKSRLLSDRFSAERPKGSFSTLEIQRTEQGDSAMYLCASSLAGGAGSYNEQFFGPGTRLTVL.

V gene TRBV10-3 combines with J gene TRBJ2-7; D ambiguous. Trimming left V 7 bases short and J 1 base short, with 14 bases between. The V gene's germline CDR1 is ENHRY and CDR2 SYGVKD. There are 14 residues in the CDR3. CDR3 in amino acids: CAITPDGSSYEQYF. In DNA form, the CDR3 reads TGTGCCATCACTCCCGATGGCTCTTCCTACGAGCAGTACTTC.